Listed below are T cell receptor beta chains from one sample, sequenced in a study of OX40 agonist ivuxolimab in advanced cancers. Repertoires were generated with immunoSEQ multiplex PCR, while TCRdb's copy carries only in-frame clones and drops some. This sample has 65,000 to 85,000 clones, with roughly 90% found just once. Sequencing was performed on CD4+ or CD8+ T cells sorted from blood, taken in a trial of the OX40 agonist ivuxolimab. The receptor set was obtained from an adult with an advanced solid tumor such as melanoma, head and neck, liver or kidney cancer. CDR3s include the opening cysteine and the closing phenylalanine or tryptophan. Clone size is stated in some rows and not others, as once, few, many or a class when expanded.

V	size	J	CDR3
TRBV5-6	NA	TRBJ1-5	CASSLSRWGQENQPQHF
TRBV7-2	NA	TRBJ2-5	CASSAGTSGGPWETQYF
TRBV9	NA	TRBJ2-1	CASSVDLGTSGGALTSEQFF
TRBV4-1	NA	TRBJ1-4	CASSQGVKLFF
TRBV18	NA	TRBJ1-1	CASSPIGVTEAFF
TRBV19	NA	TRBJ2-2	CASSLTGGAGELFF
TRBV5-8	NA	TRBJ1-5	CASSLGTGRGQPQHF
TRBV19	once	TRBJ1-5	CASSLDRGLQPQHF
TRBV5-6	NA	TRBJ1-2	CASSLNYGYTF
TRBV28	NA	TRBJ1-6	CASKGTSSYNSPLHF
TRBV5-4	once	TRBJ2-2	CASSPGTSWELFF
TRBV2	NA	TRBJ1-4	CASRLWVEEKLFF
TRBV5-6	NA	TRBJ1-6	CASSLEGQGISPLHF
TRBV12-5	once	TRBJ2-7	CASGSLLREQYF
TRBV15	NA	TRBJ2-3	CATSRAASGSADTQYF
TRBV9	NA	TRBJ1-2	CASSVGGGREVHYGYTF
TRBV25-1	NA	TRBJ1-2	CASSDARTLGGYTF
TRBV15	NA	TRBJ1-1	CATSRDIGGSHEAFF
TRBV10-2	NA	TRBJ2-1	CASSDRTSANNEQFF
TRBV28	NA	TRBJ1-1	CASSFPRQGGSEAFF
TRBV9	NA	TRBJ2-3	CASSPFRGASSTDTQYF